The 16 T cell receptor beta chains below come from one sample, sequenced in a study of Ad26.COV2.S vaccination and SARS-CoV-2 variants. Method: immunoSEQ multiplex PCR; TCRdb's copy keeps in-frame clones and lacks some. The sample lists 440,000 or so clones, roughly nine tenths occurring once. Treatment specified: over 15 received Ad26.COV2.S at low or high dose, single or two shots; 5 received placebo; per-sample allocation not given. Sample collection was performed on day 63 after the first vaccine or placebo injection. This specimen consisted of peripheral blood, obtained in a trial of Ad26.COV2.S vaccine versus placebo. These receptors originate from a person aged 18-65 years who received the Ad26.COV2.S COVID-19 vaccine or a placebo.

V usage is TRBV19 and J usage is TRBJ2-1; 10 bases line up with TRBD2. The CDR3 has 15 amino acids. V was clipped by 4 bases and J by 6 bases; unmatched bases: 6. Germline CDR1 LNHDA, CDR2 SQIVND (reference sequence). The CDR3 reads CASSTPSGSINEQFF. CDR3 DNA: TGTGCCAGTAGTACCCCTAGCGGGAGCATCAATGAGCAGTTCTTC.

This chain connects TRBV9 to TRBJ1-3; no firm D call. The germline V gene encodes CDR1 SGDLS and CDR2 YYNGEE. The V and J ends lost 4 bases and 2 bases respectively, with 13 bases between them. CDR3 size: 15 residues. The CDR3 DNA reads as TGTGCCAGCAGCCCCTCATTTGTGGCTGGAAACACCATATATTTT. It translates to CASSPSFVAGNTIYF.

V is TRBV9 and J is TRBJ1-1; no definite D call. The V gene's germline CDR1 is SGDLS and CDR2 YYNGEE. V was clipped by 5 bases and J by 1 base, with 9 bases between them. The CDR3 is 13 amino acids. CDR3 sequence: CASRSHRNTEAFF. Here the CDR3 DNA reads TGTGCCAGCAGGTCTCACCGGAACACTGAAGCTTTCTTT. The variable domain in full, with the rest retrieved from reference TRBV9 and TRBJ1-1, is DSGVTQTPKHLITATGQRVTLRCSPRSGDLSVYWYQQSLDQGLQFLIQYYNGEERAKGNILERFSAQQFPDLHSELNLSSLELGDSALYFCASRSHRNTEAFFGQGTRLTVV.

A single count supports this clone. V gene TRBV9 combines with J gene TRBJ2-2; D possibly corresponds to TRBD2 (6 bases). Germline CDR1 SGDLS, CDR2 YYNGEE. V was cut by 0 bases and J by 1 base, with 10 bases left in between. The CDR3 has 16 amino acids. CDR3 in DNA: TGTGCCAGCAGCGTAGTTGGGGACTTGAACACCGGGGAGCTGTTTTTT. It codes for CASSVVGDLNTGELFF.

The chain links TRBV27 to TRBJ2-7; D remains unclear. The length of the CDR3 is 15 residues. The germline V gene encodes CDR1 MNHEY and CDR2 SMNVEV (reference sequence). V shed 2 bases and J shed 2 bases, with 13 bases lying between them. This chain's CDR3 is CASSLRRTFTYEQYF. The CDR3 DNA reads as TGTGCCAGCAGTTTACGTCGTACTTTTACCTACGAGCAGTACTTC.

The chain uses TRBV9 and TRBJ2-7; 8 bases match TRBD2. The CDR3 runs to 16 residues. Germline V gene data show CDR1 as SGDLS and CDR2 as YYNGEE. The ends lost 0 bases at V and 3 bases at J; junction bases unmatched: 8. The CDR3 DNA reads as TGTGCCAGCAGCGTAGAACCGGGAGGGCCGGGCTACGAGCAGTACTTC. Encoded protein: CASSVEPGGPGYEQYF.

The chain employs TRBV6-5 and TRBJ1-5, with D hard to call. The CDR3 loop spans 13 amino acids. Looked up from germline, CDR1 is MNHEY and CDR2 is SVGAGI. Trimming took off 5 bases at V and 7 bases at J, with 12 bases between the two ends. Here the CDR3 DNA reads TGTGCCAGCAGTCCACCTTTGGGCCAGCCCCAGCATTTT. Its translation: CASSPPLGQPQHF.

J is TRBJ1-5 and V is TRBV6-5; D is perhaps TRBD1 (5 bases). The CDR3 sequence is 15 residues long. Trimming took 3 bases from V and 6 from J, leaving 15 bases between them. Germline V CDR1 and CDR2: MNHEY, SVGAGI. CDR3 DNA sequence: TGTGCCAGCAGTTATGGGACCCAAGGAGGTCAGCCCCAGCATTTT. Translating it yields CASSYGTQGGQPQHF.

The CDR3 loop reads CASSYEGGGETQYF. CDR3 sequence (DNA): TGTGCCAGCAGTTACGAAGGGGGCGGAGAGACCCAGTACTTC. The chain employs TRBV6-5 and TRBJ2-5; TRBD1 agrees at 7 bases. Germline loops: CDR1 MNHEY, CDR2 SVGAGI. CDR3 size: 14 residues. J was trimmed by 4 bases and V by 2 bases; bases with no gene match: 4.

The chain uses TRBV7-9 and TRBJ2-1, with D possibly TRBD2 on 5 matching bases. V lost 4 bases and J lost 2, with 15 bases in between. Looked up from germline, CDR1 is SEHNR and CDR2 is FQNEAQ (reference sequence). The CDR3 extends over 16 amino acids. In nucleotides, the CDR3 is TGTGCCAGCAGCTCGGTCGTCAGCGGTCCCTACAATGAGCAGTTCTTC. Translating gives CASSSVVSGPYNEQFF.

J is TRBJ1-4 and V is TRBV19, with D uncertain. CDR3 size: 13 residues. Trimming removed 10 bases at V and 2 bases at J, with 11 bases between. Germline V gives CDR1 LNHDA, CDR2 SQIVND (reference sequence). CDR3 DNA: TGTGCCACGTCTGCAGCGACTAATGAAAAACTGTTTTTT. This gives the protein CATSAATNEKLFF.

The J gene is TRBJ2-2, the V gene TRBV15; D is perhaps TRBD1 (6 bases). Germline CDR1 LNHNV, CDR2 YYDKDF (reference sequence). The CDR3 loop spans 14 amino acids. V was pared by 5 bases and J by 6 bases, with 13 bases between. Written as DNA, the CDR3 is TGTGCCACCAGCGACGAACAGGGATCCGGGGAGCTGTTTTTT. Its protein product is CATSDEQGSGELFF.

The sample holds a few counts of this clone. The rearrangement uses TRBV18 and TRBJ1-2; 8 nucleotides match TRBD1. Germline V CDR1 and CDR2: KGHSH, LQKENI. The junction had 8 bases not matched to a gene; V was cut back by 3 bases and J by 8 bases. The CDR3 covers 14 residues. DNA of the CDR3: TGTGCCAGCTCACCGGTCCAGGGGGCTGGAGGCTACACCTTC. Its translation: CASSPVQGAGGYTF. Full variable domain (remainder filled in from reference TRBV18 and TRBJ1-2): NAGVMQNPRHLVRRRGQEARLRCSPMKGHSHVYWYRQLPEEGLKFMVYLQKENIIDESGMPKERFSAEFPKEGPSILRIQQVVRGDSAAYFCASSPVQGAGGYTFGSGTRLTVV.

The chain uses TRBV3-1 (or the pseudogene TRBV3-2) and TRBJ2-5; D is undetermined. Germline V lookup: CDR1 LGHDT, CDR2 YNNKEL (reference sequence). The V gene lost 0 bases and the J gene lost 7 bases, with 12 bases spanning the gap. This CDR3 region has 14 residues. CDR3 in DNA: TGTGCCAGCAGCCAAGAGCCGGGTCCGGGGACCCAGTACTTC. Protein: CASSQEPGPGTQYF.

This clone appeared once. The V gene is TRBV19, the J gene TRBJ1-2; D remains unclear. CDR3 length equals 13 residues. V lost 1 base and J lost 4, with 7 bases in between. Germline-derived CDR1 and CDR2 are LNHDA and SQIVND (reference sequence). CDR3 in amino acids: CASSIGGFYGYTF. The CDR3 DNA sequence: TGTGCCAGTAGTATAGGGGGTTTCTATGGCTACACCTTC.

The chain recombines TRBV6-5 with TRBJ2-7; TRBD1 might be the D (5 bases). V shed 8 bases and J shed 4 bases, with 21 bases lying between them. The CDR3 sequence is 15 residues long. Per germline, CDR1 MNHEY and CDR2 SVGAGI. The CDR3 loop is CASLEQARISYEQYF. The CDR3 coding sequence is TGTGCCAGCCTGGAACAGGCGCGAATCAGTTACGAGCAGTACTTC.